Below are 14 T cell receptor beta chains sequenced from a single sample in a study of shared clonotypes between healthy human individuals. Method: immunoSEQ multiplex PCR; TCRdb's copy keeps in-frame clones and lacks some. The table includes about 2.4 million clones, 90% to 95% detected once. The specimen sequenced was naive CD4+ T cells from PBMCs. Subset specified: CD45RA+ positively selected. The source is a man in his late teens or twenties in good health. Some clones in this sample may be carry-over from other donors' samples.

This clone was seen only once. The genes are TRBV28 and TRBJ2-7; maybe TRBD2 (6 bases). This CDR3 is built from 16 residues. The V and J ends lost 4 bases and 0 bases respectively, with 16 bases between them. CDR1 and CDR2 (germline): MDHEN, SYDVKM. This chain's CDR3 is CASSSPGTALSYEQYF. CDR3 sequence (DNA): TGTGCCAGCAGTTCCCCCGGGACTGCCCTCTCCTACGAGCAGTACTTC. Full variable domain (missing parts from reference TRBV28 and TRBJ2-7): DVKVTQSSRYLVKRTGEKVFLECVQDMDHENMFWYRQDPGLGLRLIYFSYDVKMKEKGDIPEGYSVSREKKERFSLILESASTNQTSMYLCASSSPGTALSYEQYFGPGTRLTVT.

The chain joins TRBV28 to TRBJ2-7; D is possibly TRBD1 (6 bases). Trimming shortened V by 5 bases and J by 3 bases, and 17 bases separated the two germline ends. CDR1 and CDR2 (germline): MDHEN, SYDVKM. CDR3 size: 15 residues. CDR3 DNA: TGTGCCAGCAGTCCAACAGGGAAAGGGAACTACGAGCAGTACTTC. Its protein is CASSPTGKGNYEQYF. Full variable domain (rest looked up from reference TRBV28 and TRBJ2-7): DVKVTQSSRYLVKRTGEKVFLECVQDMDHENMFWYRQDPGLGLRLIYFSYDVKMKEKGDIPEGYSVSREKKERFSLILESASTNQTSMYLCASSPTGKGNYEQYFGPGTRLTVT.

This clone appeared a single time. The V call is TRBV7-9, the J call TRBJ1-2, with a tentative D call TRBD1 (5 bases). The germline V gene has CDR1 SEHNR and CDR2 FQNEAQ (reference sequence). This CDR3 comprises 17 residues. The V end was cut by 5 bases, the J end by 2 bases, with 21 bases between. Here the CDR3 DNA reads TGTGCCAGCAGCCGGGGGACCGGGGGTTTGCTGAACTATGGCTACACCTTC. It codes for CASSRGTGGLLNYGYTF.

The J gene is TRBJ2-3, the V gene TRBV9, with no clear D. This CDR3 has 17 amino acids. The V end was cut by 0 bases, the J end by 0 bases, with 14 bases between. Germline-derived CDR1 and CDR2 are SGDLS and YYNGEE. The CDR3 DNA sequence: TGTGCCAGCAGCGTAGGGGCATTTCGTACTAGCACAGATACGCAGTATTTT. Protein: CASSVGAFRTSTDTQYF.

The V call is TRBV7-9, the J call TRBJ2-2; unclear D gene. The V and J ends lost 5 bases and 1 base respectively, with 11 bases between them. From germline, CDR1 is SEHNR and CDR2 FQNEAQ (reference sequence). This CDR3 contains 15 residues. CDR3 loop: CASSLGTMNTGELFF. CDR3 nucleotides: TGTGCCAGCAGCCTGGGAACTATGAACACCGGGGAGCTGTTTTTT.

This sequence joins TRBV5-1 and TRBJ1-3, with D unresolved. Looked up from germline, CDR1 is SGHRS and CDR2 is YFSETQ. Between the trimmed V and J ends, which lost 0 bases and 7 bases, there was a span of 14 bases. The CDR3 runs 15 residues. The CDR3 nucleotides are TGCGCCAGCAGCTTGGCCCGACCCCCGGCGAACACCATATATTTT. Protein sequence: CASSLARPPANTIYF.

The V gene is TRBV18, the J gene TRBJ1-4; a weak D match, TRBD1 (6 bases). The CDR3 has 14 amino acids. Germline values: CDR1 KGHSH, CDR2 LQKENI. Trimming took 2 bases from V and 4 from J, leaving 8 bases between them. The CDR3 is CASSPGGFNEKLFF. The CDR3 coding sequence is TGTGCCAGCTCACCAGGGGGCTTTAATGAAAAACTGTTTTTT.

This chain's CDR3 is CASSTYRYQPQHF. The CDR3 region has the DNA TGTGCCAGCAGCACTTACAGATATCAGCCCCAGCATTTT. This sequence joins TRBV7-8 and TRBJ1-5, with D hard to call. The V and J ends lost 5 bases and 5 bases respectively, with 10 bases between them. Looked up from germline, CDR1 is SGHVS and CDR2 is FQNEAQ. This CDR3 is built from 13 residues.

The chain links TRBV5-1 to TRBJ2-7; TRBD1 is a possible D gene (6 bases). The CDR3 runs to 14 residues. Germline CDR1 reads SGHRS; CDR2 reads YFSETQ. V dropped 4 bases and J dropped 3 bases, with 14 bases sitting between them. CDR3 loop: CASSTDRRHYEQYF. CDR3 sequence (DNA): TGCGCCAGCAGCACAGACAGGAGACACTACGAGCAGTACTTC. The variable domain in full, with the rest retrieved from reference TRBV5-1 and TRBJ2-7, is KAGVTQTPRYLIKTRGQQVTLSCSPISGHRSVSWYQQTPGQGLQFLFEYFSETQRNKGNFPGRFSGRQFSNSRSEMNVSTLELGDSALYLCASSTDRRHYEQYFGPGTRLTVT.

The V call is TRBV5-1, the J call TRBJ2-1, with D unclear. The CDR3 runs 16 residues. The germline gives CDR1 SGHRS, CDR2 YFSETQ. The ends were cut back, 0 bases at V and 0 bases at J, with 10 bases in the middle. In DNA, the CDR3 is TGCGCCAGCAGCTTGGATCAGCGAGCCTCCTACAATGAGCAGTTCTTC. Its protein product is CASSLDQRASYNEQFF.

The chain couples TRBV7-8 to TRBJ2-5; 14 nucleotides align to TRBD2. The tail of the sequence fits TRBJ2-7 better, so the J call may be wrong. There are 19 residues in the CDR3. Germline CDR1 is SGHVS and CDR2 is FQNEAQ. The CDR3, as DNA: TGTGCCAGCAGCTTAGAACGATACCTAGGGACTAGCGGGAGTTACGAGCAGTACTTC. Its translation is CASSLERYLGTSGSYEQYF.

This chain joins TRBV28 and TRBJ2-5; D is uncertain. The germline V gene encodes CDR1 MDHEN and CDR2 SYDVKM. The CDR3 has 15 residues. V gave up 4 bases and J gave up 5 bases, with 17 bases separating them. DNA of the CDR3: TGTGCCAGCAGTTCTCCCGGTATGTCTATGGAGACCCAGTACTTC. This codes for CASSSPGMSMETQYF.

The rearrangement uses TRBV7-2 and TRBJ2-7, with D possibly being TRBD2 (6 bases). Germline V gives CDR1 SGHTA, CDR2 FQGNSA. Between the trimmed V and J ends, which lost 0 bases and 4 bases, there was a span of 7 bases. This CDR3 has 13 amino acids. The CDR3: CASSLAEGYEQYF. CDR3 coding DNA: TGTGCCAGCAGCTTAGCGGAGGGTTACGAGCAGTACTTC.

The gene calls are TRBV29-1 and TRBJ2-1, with 7 bases that match TRBD1. The germline gives CDR1 SQVTM, CDR2 ANQGSEA. V was pared by 6 bases and J by 14 bases, with 19 bases of the junction left unmatched. The CDR3 is made up of 14 amino acids. The DNA of the CDR3 is TGCAGCGTAAGCCGGGACAGTGCCTCCGGCCGGGAGTTCTTC. This gives the protein CSVSRDSASGREFF.